A single sample is the source of the 9 T cell receptor beta chains below, sequenced in a study of blood T cell repertoires in COVID-19. The table came from immunoSEQ multiplex PCR; TCRdb's copy has only in-frame clones and leaves some out. Of approximately 170,000 clones listed, about 88% are singletons. Sample: PBMCs or T cells enriched from blood (not recorded which). The receptors were gathered from a woman in her twenties or thirties who had recovered from COVID-19.

The V and J genes are TRBV2 and TRBJ2-5, with D possibly being TRBD1 (6 bases). Germline V gene lookup returns CDR1 SNHLY and CDR2 FYNNEI. Trimming took 6 bases from V and 2 from J, leaving 10 bases between them. The CDR3 contains 13 residues. The CDR3 spells CASRRQVQETQYF. The CDR3 DNA follows: TGTGCCAGCAGACGACAGGTTCAAGAGACCCAGTACTTC. Full variable domain (outside the CDR3, taken from reference TRBV2 and TRBJ2-5): EPEVTQTPSHQVTQMGQEVILRCVPISNHLYFYWYRQILGQKVEFLVSFYNNEISEKSEIFDDQFSVERPDGSNFTLKIRSTKLEDSAMYFCASRRQVQETQYFGPGTRLLVL.

This sequence joins TRBV5-4 and TRBJ2-2; D possibly corresponds to TRBD2 (5 bases). The V and J ends lost 3 bases and 3 bases respectively, with 12 bases between them. CDR3 size: 15 residues. Germline CDR1 and CDR2: SGHNT and YYREEE (reference sequence). The CDR3 sequence is CASSSGSRDTGELFF. DNA of the CDR3: TGTGCCAGCAGCTCGGGGTCCCGGGACACCGGGGAGCTGTTTTTT.

The rearrangement joins TRBV15 to TRBJ1-5, with D perhaps matching TRBD1 (6 bases). In germline, CDR1 is LNHNV, CDR2 YYDKDF (reference sequence). This CDR3 has 18 amino acids. Between the trimmed V and J ends, which lost 1 base and 0 bases, there was a span of 16 bases. CDR3 coding DNA: TGTGCCACCAGCAGAGTGGCGACAGGTCGTTATAGCAATCAGCCCCAGCATTTT. Amino acid sequence: CATSRVATGRYSNQPQHF.

This clone was seen repeatedly, ten times or more. V and J are TRBV9 and TRBJ2-2, with TRBD2 matching 10 bases. Germline V lookup: CDR1 SGDLS, CDR2 YYNGEE. V dropped 4 bases and J dropped 5; count of bases not matched to a gene: 8. The CDR3 length is 16 residues. The CDR3: CASSTQAGGRTGELFF. The CDR3, as DNA: TGTGCCAGCAGCACCCAAGCGGGAGGGAGGACCGGGGAGCTGTTTTTT. The complete variable domain, with remaining parts taken from reference TRBV9 and TRBJ2-2, reads DSGVTQTPKHLITATGQRVTLRCSPRSGDLSVYWYQQSLDQGLQFLIQYYNGEERAKGNILERFSAQQFPDLHSELNLSSLELGDSALYFCASSTQAGGRTGELFFGEGSRLTVL.

The chain is built from TRBV6-5 and TRBJ2-3; D might be TRBD1 (5 bases). V lost 0 bases and J lost 6, with 16 bases in between. Germline V gene data show CDR1 as MNHEY and CDR2 as SVGAGI. This CDR3 comprises 16 residues. The CDR3 nucleotides read TGTGCCAGCAGTTACTCGATGGCAGGGTATTTTGATACGCAGTATTTT. Amino acid sequence: CASSYSMAGYFDTQYF.

The count of this clone is one. The V call is TRBV5-1, the J call TRBJ1-2, with D unclear. The CDR3 is made up of 14 amino acids. V lost 4 bases to trimming and J lost 6 bases, with 16 bases between them. The germline gives CDR1 SGHRS, CDR2 YFSETQ. This CDR3 reads CASSPGGGSDGYTF. In DNA, the CDR3 is TGCGCCAGCAGCCCCGGAGGAGGGAGCGATGGCTACACCTTC.

This chain uses TRBV18 with TRBJ1-1; 7 nucleotides agree with TRBD1. V trimming: 3 bases; J trimming: 5 bases; junction bases outside the gene matches: 6. The germline gives CDR1 KGHSH, CDR2 LQKENI. CDR3 length: 14 residues. The CDR3 bases are TGTGCCAGCTCACCCACAGGGGTAGGGACTGAAGCTTTCTTT. Translation: CASSPTGVGTEAFF.

The chain uses TRBV5-6 and TRBJ2-4; 7 nucleotides align to TRBD1. Germline assignment: CDR1 SGHDT and CDR2 YYEEEE. Trimming removed 2 bases from V and 6 bases from J; junction bases left unmatched: 5. The CDR3 runs 14 residues. CDR3 nucleotides: TGTGCCAGCAGCTTAACAGGGGACGTAAACATTCAGTACTTC. It specifies CASSLTGDVNIQYF.

V usage is TRBV3-1 (or the pseudogene TRBV3-2) and J usage is TRBJ2-5; 15 bases align to TRBD2. Germline V gene sequence: CDR1 LGHDT, CDR2 YNNKEL (reference sequence). J lost 6 bases, V lost 4 bases, and 12 bases had no gene match. CDR3 length: 18 amino acids. The CDR3 DNA reads TGTGCCAGCAGCCTAAGGAGGCCCGGGACTAGCGGGAGGAAGACCCAGTACTTC. Protein sequence: CASSLRRPGTSGRKTQYF.